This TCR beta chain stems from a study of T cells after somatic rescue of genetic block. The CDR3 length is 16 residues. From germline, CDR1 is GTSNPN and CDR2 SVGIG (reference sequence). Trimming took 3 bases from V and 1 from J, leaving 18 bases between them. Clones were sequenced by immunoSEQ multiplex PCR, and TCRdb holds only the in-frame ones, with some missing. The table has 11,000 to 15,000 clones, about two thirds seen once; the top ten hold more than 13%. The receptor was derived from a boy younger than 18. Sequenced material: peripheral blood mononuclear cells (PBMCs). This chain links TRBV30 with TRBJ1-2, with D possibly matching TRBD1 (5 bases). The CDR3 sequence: CAWRSAGANFNYGYTF. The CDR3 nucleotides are TGTGCCTGGAGATCCGCTGGGGCCAACTTTAACTATGGCTACACCTTC.